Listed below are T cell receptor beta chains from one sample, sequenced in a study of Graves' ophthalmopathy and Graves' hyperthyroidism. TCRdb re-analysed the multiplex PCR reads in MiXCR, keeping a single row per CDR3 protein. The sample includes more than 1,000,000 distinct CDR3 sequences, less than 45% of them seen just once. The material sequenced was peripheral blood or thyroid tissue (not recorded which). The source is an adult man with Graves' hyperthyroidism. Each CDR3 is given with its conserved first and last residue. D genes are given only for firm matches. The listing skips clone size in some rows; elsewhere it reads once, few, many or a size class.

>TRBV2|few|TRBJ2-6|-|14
CASSLGIGANVLTF
TGTGCCAGCAGTTTGGGGATTGGGGCCAACGTCCTGACTTTC
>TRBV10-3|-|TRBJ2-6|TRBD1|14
CAIAGGSGANVLTF
TGTGCTATCGCAGGGGGCTCTGGGGCCAACGTCCTGACTTTC
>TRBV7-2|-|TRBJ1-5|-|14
CASSLGSGEQPQHF
TGTGCCAGCAGCTTAGGGTCAGGGGAACAGCCCCAGCATTTT
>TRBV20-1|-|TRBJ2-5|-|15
CSARVGIIREETQYF
TGCAGTGCTAGAGTCGGGATAATACGAGAAGAGACCCAGTACTTC
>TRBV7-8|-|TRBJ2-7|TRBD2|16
CASSPAGLAGDYEQYF
TGTGCCAGCAGCCCCGCGGGACTAGCGGGAGACTACGAGCAGTACTTC
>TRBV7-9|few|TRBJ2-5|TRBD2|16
CASSPRTAGGGETQYF
TGTGCCAGCAGCCCTAGAACGGCGGGGGGTGGAGAGACCCAGTACTTC
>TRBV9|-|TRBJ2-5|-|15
CASSVNVALQETQYF
TGTGCCAGCAGCGTAAATGTGGCACTCCAAGAGACCCAGTACTTC
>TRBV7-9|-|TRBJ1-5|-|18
CASSLIGARVRGNQPQHF
TGTGCCAGCAGCTTAATCGGGGCCCGGGTTAGAGGCAATCAGCCCCAGCATTTT
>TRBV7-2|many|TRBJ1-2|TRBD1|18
CASSLGPYLTGGVDGHTF
TGTGCCAGCAGCTTAGGACCGTATCTTACAGGGGGCGTGGATGGCCACACCTTC
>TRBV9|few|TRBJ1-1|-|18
CASSSNPGTGLTNTEAFF
TGTGCCAGCAGCTCCAACCCCGGGACCGGGCTAACGAACACTGAAGCTTTCTTT
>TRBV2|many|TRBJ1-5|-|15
CASSVLGNSNQPQHF
TGTGCCAGCAGTGTCTTGGGAAATAGCAATCAGCCCCAGCATTTT
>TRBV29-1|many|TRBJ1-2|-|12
CSVEAESCGYTF
TGCAGCGTTGAAGCAGAGAGCTGTGGCTACACCTTC
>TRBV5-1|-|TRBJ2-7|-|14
CASIQDALSYEQYF
TGCGCCAGCATTCAAGACGCCCTTTCCTACGAGCAGTACTTC
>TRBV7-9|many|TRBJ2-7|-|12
CASSKAAREQYF
TGTGCCAGCAGCAAAGCGGCCCGCGAGCAGTACTTC
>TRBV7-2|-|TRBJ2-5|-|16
CASSPGQEGRSETQYF
TGTGCCAGCAGCCCTGGACAGGAGGGGCGCTCAGAGACCCAGTACTTC
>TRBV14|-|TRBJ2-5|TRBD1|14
CASNQKRITGQGNF
TGTGCCAGCAACCAAAAGAGGATTACAGGACAGGGGAACTTC
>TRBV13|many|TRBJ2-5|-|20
CASSRTPTGAGDPKGETQYF
TGTGCCAGCAGCCGAACACCGACGGGGGCGGGGGACCCTAAGGGAGAGACCCAGTACTTC
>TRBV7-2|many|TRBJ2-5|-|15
CASSLGGQNQETQYF
TGTGCCAGCAGCTTGGGGGGACAGAACCAAGAGACCCAGTACTTC
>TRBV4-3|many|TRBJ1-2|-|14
CASSQNMDSAGYTF
TGCGCCAGCAGCCAAAATATGGACAGCGCCGGCTACACCTTC
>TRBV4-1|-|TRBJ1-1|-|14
CASSLKLVGTEAFF
TGTGCCAGCAGTCTCAAGTTAGTCGGAACTGAAGCTTTCTTT
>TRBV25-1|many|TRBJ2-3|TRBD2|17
CATGFRLAGDPTDTQYF
TGTGCCACAGGATTTCGGCTAGCGGGAGACCCCACAGATACGCAGTATTTT
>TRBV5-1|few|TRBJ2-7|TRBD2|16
CASSGGGSSGIYEQYF
TGCGCCAGCAGCGGGGGAGGATCCAGCGGGATCTACGAGCAGTACTTC
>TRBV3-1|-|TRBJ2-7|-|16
CASSQDKQQDTYEQYF
TGTGCCAGCAGCCAAGATAAGCAACAGGACACCTACGAGCAGTACTTC
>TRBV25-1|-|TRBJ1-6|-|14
CASSPQGIYSPLHF
TGTGCCAGCAGTCCCCAGGGGATCTACTCACCCCTCCACTTT
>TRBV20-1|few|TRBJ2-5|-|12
CSARASQETQYF
TGCAGTGCTAGGGCTTCACAAGAGACCCAGTACTTC
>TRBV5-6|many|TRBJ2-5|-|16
CASSTTGGAAQETQYF
TGTGCCAGCAGCACTACAGGGGGGGCAGCCCAAGAGACCCAGTACTTC
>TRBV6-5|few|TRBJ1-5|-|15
CASSQTNGAKQPQHF
TGTGCCAGCAGTCAGACAAACGGGGCAAAGCAGCCCCAGCATTTT
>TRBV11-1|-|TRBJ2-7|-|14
CASRDLDGSYEQYF
TGTGCCAGCAGGGACTTGGACGGGTCCTACGAGCAGTACTTC
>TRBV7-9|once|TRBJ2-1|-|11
CASSQGLGQFF
TGTGCCAGCAGCCAAGGTTTAGGGCAGTTCTTC
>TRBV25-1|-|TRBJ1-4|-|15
CAWSEEAGDGGKLFF
TGTGCCTGGAGTGAGGAAGCAGGGGATGGAGGAAAACTGTTTTTT
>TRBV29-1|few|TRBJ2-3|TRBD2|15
CSVEPLAGDVDTQYF
TGCAGCGTTGAACCTCTAGCGGGAGACGTAGATACGCAGTATTTT
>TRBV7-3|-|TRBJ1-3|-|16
CASSLQGGLSGNTIYF
TGTGCCAGCAGCTTACAGGGAGGGCTCTCTGGAAACACCATATATTTT
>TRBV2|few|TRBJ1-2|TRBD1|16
CASSLDRAGSYYGYTF
TGTGCCAGCAGTCTGGACAGGGCGGGATCTTACTATGGCTACACCTTC
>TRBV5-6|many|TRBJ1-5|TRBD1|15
CASSMDREGGQPQHF
TGTGCCAGCAGCATGGACAGGGAAGGTGGTCAGCCCCAGCATTTT
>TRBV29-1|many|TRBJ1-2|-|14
CSARHGGLNYGYTF
TGCAGCGCCCGCCACGGGGGACTAAACTATGGCTACACCTTC
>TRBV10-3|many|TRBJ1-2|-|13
CAISGSTGNGYTF
TGTGCCATCAGTGGGTCTACAGGGAATGGCTACACCTTC
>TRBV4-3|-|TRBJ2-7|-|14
CASSQDNGGSEQYF
TGCGCCAGCAGCCAAGATAACGGAGGATCCGAGCAGTACTTC
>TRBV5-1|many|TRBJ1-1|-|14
CASSLQGGDTEAFF
TGCGCCAGCAGCTTACAGGGAGGGGACACTGAAGCTTTCTTT
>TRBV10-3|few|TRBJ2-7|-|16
CASSQLPGDRGHEQYF
TGTGCCAGCAGCCAGCTTCCAGGGGACCGCGGACACGAGCAGTACTTC
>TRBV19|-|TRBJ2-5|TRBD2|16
CASSIRLAGNLETQYF
TGTGCCAGTAGTATCAGGCTAGCGGGAAATCTGGAGACCCAGTACTTC
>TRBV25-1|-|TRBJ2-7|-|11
CASTSSCEQYF
TGTGCCAGCACCTCCTCTTGCGAGCAGTACTTC
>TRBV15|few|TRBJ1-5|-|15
CATSRDQGEGQPQHF
TGTGCCACCAGCAGAGACCAGGGAGAGGGTCAGCCCCAGCATTTT
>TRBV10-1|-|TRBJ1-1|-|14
CASLAGSVNTEAFF
TGCGCCAGCTTGGCCGGGTCCGTGAACACTGAAGCTTTCTTT
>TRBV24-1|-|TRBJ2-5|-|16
CATSDYGRDGGETQYF
TGTGCCACCAGTGATTATGGCCGGGACGGGGGAGAGACCCAGTACTTC
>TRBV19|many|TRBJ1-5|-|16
CASSKQVGIVGQPQHF
TGTGCCAGTAGTAAGCAGGTCGGAATCGTTGGTCAGCCCCAGCATTTT
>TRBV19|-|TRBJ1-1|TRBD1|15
CASSFQGQGVPEAFF
TGTGCCAGTAGTTTTCAAGGACAGGGGGTACCTGAAGCTTTCTTT